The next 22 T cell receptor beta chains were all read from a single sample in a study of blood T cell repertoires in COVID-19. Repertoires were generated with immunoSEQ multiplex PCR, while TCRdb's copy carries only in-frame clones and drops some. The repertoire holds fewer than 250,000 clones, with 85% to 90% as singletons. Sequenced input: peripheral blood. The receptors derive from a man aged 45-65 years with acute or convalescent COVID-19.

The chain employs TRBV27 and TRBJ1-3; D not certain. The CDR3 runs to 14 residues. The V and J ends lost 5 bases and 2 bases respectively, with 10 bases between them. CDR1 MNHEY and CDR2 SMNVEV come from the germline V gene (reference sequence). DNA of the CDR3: TGTGCCAGCAGTCCCTGGGCAGCTGGAAACACCATATATTTT. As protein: CASSPWAAGNTIYF.

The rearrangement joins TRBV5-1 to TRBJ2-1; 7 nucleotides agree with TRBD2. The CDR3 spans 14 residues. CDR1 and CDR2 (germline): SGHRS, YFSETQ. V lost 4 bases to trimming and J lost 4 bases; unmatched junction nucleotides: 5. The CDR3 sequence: CASSPGGTYNEQFF. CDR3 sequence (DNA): TGCGCCAGCAGCCCCGGGGGGACGTACAATGAGCAGTTCTTC.

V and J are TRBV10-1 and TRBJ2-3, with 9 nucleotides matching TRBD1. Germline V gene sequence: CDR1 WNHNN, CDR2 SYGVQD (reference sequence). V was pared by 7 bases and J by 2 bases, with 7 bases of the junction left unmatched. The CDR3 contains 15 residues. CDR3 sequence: CASTAGQGHTDTQYF. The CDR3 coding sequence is TGCGCCAGCACGGCGGGACAGGGACACACAGATACGCAGTATTTT.

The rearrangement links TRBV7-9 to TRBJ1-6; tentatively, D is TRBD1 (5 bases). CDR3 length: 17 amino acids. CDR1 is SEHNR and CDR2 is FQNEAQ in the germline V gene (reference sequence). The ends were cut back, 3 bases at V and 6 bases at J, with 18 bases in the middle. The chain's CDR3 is CASSFHLGDSGNSPLHF. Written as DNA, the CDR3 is TGTGCCAGCAGCTTTCACCTGGGGGACTCCGGTAATTCACCCCTCCACTTT.

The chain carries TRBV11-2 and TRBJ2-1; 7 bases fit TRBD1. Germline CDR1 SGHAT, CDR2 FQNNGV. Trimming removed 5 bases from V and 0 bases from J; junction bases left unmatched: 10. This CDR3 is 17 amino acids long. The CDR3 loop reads CASSTRDSSHSYNEQFF. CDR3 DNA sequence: TGTGCCAGCAGCACCCGGGACAGCTCTCACTCCTACAATGAGCAGTTCTTC. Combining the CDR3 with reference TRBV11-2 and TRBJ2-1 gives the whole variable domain EAGVAQSPRYKIIEKRQSVAFWCNPISGHATLYWYQQILGQGPKLLIQFQNNGVVDDSQLPKDRFSAERLKGVDSTLKIQPAKLEDSAVYLCASSTRDSSHSYNEQFFGPGTRLTVL.

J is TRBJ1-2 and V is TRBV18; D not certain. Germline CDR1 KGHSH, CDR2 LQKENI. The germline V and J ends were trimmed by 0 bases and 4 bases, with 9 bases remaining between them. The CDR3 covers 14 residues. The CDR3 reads CASSPPAVLYGYTF. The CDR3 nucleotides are TGTGCCAGCTCACCACCAGCGGTTCTCTATGGCTACACCTTC.

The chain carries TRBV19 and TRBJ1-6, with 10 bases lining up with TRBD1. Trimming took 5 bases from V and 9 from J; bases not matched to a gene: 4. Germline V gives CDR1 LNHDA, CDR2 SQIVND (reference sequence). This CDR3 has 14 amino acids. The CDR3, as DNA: TGTGCCAGTAGTGGACAGGGGGGGGGTTCACCCCTCCACTTT. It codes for CASSGQGGGSPLHF.

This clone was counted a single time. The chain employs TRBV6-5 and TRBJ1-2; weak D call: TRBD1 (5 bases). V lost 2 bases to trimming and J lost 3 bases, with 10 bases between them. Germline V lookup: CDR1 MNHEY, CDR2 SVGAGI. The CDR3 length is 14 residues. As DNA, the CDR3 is TGTGCCAGCAGTTACACTTGGGGGGACTATGGCTACACCTTC. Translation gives CASSYTWGDYGYTF.

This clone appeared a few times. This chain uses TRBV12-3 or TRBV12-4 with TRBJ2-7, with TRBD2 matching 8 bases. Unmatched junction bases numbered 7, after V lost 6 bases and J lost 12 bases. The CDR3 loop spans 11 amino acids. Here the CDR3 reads CASSPGGGMYF. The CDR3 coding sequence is TGTGCCAGCAGCCCAGGCGGGGGGATGTACTTC.

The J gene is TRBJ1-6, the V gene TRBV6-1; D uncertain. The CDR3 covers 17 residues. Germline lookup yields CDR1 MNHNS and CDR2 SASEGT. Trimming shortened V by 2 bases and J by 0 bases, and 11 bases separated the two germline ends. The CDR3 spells CASSESHRSSYNSPLHF. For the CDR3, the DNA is TGTGCCAGCAGTGAATCCCACCGGAGCTCCTATAATTCACCCCTCCACTTT.

The CDR3: CASEDAGHTYNEQFF. In DNA form, the CDR3 reads TGTGCTAGTGAGGATGCGGGGCATACCTACAATGAGCAGTTCTTC. The chain combines TRBV12-5 with TRBJ2-1; weak D call: TRBD2 (6 bases). This CDR3 has 15 residues. V was trimmed by 7 bases and J by 2 bases, leaving 15 bases between them. Germline CDR1 and CDR2: LGHNT and FRNRAP. Complete variable domain (other parts from reference TRBV12-5 and TRBJ2-1): DARVTQTPRHKVTEMGQEVTMRCQPILGHNTVFWYRQTMMQGLELLAYFRNRAPLDDSGMPKDRFSAEMPDATLATLKIQPSEPRDSAVYFCASEDAGHTYNEQFFGPGTRLTVL.

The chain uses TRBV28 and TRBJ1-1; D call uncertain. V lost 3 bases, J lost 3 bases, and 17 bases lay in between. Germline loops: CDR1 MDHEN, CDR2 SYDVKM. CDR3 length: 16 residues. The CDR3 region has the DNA TGTGCCAGCAGTTTTAACGGGGTGTGGGTCGACACTGAAGCTTTCTTT. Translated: CASSFNGVWVDTEAFF.

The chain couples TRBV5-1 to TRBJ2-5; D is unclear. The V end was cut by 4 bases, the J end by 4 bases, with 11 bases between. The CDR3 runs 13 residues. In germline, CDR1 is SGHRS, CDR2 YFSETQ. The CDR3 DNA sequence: TGCGCCAGCAGCGCTGACTCTCCAGAGACCCAGTACTTC. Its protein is CASSADSPETQYF. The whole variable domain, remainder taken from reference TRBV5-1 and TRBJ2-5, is KAGVTQTPRYLIKTRGQQVTLSCSPISGHRSVSWYQQTPGQGLQFLFEYFSETQRNKGNFPGRFSGRQFSNSRSEMNVSTLELGDSALYLCASSADSPETQYFGPGTRLLVL.

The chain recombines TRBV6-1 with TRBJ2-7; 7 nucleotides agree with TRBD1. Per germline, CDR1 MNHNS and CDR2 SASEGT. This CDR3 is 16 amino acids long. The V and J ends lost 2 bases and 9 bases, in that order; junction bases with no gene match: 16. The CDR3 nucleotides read TGTGCCAGCAGTGAATTCATCAGACAGGGTACCCTTGGGCAGTACTTC. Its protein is CASSEFIRQGTLGQYF.

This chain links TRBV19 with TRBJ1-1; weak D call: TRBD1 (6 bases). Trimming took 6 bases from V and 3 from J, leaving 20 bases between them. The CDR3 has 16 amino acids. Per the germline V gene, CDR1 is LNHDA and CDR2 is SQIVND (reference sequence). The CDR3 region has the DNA TGTGCCAGTAGCCCCCGGAGTACAGGGCCGGACACTGAAGCTTTCTTT. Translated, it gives CASSPRSTGPDTEAFF.

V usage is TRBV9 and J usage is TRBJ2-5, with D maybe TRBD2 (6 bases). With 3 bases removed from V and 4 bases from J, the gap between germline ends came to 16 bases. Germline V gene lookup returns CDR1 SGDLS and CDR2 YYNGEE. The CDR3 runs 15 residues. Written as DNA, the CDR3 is TGTGCCAGCAGCGCTGGGACTTCTGCCTTAGAGACCCAGTACTTC. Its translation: CASSAGTSALETQYF.

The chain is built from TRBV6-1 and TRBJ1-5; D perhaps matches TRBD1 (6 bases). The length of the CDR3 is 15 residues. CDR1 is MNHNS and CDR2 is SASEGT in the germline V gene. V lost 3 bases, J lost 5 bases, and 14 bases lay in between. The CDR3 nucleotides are TGTGCCAGCAGTGAGGGGATCCCAGGGGATCAGCCCCAGCATTTT. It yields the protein CASSEGIPGDQPQHF.

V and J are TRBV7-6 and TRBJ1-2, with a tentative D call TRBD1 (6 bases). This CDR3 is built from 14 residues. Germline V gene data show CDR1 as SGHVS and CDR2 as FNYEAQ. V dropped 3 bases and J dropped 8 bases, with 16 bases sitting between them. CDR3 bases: TGTGCCAGCAGCTTGGAGAGTGGGGGCGGAGGCTACACCTTC. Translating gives CASSLESGGGGYTF.

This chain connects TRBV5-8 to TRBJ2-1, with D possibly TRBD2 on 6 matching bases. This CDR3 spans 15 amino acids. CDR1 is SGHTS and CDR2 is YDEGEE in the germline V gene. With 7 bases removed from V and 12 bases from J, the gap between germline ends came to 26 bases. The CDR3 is CASQHRDSRLEGQFF. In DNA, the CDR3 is TGTGCCAGCCAACATCGGGACTCCCGTCTTGAAGGGCAGTTCTTC. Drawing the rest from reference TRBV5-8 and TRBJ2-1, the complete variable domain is EAGVTQSPTHLIKTRGQQATLRCSPISGHTSVYWYQQALGLGLQFLLWYDEGEERNRGNFPPRFSGRQFPNYSSELNVNALELEDSALYLCASQHRDSRLEGQFFGPGTRLTVL.

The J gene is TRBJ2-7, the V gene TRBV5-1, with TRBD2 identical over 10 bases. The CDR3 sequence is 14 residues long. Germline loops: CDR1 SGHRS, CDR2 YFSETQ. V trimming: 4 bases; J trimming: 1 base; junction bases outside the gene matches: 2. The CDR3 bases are TGCGCCAGCAGCCTAGCGGGGGATTCCTACGAGCAGTACTTC. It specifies CASSLAGDSYEQYF.

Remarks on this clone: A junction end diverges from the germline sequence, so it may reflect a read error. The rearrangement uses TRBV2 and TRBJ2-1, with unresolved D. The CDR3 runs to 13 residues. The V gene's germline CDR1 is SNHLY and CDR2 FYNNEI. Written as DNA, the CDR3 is TGTGCCAGCCTTAGAGACTCCAACAATGAGCAGTTCTTC. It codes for CASLRDSNNEQFF.

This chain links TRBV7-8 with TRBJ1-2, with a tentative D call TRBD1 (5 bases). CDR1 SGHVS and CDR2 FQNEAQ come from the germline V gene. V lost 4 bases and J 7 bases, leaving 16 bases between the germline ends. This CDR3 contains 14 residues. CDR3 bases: TGTGCCAGCAGCTCCGGGGACCAACTAGCTGGCTACACCTTC. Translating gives CASSSGDQLAGYTF. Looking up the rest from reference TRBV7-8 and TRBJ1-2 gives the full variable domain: GAGVSQSPRYKVAKRGQDVALRCDPISGHVSLFWYQQALGQGPEFLTYFQNEAQLDKSGLPSDRFFAERPEGSVSTLKIQRTQQEDSAVYLCASSSGDQLAGYTFGSGTRLTVV.